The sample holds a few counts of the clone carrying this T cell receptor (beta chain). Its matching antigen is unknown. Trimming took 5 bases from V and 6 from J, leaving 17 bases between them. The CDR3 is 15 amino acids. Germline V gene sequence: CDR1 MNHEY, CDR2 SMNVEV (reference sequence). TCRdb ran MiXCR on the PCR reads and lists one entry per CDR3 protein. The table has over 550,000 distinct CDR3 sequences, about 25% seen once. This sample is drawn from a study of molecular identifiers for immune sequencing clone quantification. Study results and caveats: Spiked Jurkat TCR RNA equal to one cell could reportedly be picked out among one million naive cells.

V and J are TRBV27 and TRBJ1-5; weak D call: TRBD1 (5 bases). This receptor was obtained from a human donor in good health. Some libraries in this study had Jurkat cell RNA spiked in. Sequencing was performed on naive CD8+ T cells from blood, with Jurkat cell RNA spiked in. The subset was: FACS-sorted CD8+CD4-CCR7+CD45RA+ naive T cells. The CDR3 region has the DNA TGTGCCAGCAGTCCAGGGCGAGGGGTTATTCAGCCCCAGCATTTT. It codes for CASSPGRGVIQPQHF.